The source of this T cell receptor (beta chain) is a study of monozygotic twins with inflammatory bowel disease. The study's findings and limits: Discordant twins had repertoire similarity that did not differ from that of concordant twins, possibly from limited power.

The germline V gene has CDR1 MGHRA and CDR2 YSYEKL. The CDR3 is made up of 18 amino acids. With the 5' RACE reads reprocessed, TCRdb shows one record per CDR3 protein and no DNA. Recorded here are more than 75,000 distinct CDR3 sequences; the top ten clones represent 6.5% to 9%. Blood (about 2.5 ml) was collected from every donor individually. About this clonotype itself: Its antigen is as yet unknown.

The sequencing sample was made of blood. The chain is built from TRBV4-1 and TRBJ2-7; the D call from TCRdb, TRBD1, cannot be confirmed without DNA. This receptor was taken from a human donor with ulcerative colitis or Crohn's disease, or a healthy co-twin of an affected twin (not recorded which). The CDR3 sequence is CASSQGWGQGTASYEQYF.